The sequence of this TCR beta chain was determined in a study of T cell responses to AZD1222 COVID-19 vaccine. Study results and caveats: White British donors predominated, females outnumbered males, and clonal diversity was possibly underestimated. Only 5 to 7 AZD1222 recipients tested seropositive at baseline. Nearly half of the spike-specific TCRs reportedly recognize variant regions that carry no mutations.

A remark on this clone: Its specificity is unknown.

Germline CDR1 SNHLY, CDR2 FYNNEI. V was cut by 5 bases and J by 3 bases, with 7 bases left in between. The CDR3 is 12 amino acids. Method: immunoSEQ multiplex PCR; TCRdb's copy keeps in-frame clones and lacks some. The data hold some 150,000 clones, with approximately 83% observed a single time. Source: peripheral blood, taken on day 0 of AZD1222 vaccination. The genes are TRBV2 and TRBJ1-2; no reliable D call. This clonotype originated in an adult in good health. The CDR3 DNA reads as TGTGCCAGCAGTCCGAGTTACTATGGCTACACCTTC. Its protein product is CASSPSYYGYTF.